Included here is one T cell receptor beta chain sequence, with context. Its antigen is currently unknown. This CDR3 region has 13 residues. CDR1 is SGHTA, CDR2 FQGNSA, per germline. Trimming removed 1 base from V and 9 bases from J, with 10 bases in between. This specimen comes from a study of graft-versus-host responses after intestinal transplantation. Regarding the study as a whole: Graft-donor T cell macrochimerism in patients accompanied high graft-versus-host to host-versus-graft clonal ratios in allografts.

Method: immunoSEQ multiplex PCR; TCRdb's copy keeps in-frame clones and lacks some. This table holds approximately 2,500 clones, just over 90% found once. The source of this sequence is a human patient who received an intestinal transplant, so some T cells may come from the graft donor. This sample comprised PBMCs, obtained approximately 20 days after intestinal transplant. The genes are TRBV7-2 and TRBJ2-4; TRBD2 might be the D (6 bases). The CDR3 is CASSLGGVPIQYF. The DNA for the CDR3 is TGTGCCAGCAGCTTAGGCGGGGTCCCCATTCAGTACTTC.